The clone carrying this T cell receptor (beta chain) was detected only a few times. The antigen is not known. One entry per CDR3 protein, called by TCRdb with MiXCR from the 5' RACE reads. The table shows around 960,000 distinct CDR3 sequences, with 9% to 15% occurring only once. This specimen comes from a study of identical twins. General study points: Clonotypes of the beta chain that were abundant in cord blood carried fewer insertions (memory repertoires showed none).

Germline V gene data show CDR1 as DFQATT and CDR2 as SNEGSKA (reference sequence). The CDR3 has 14 residues. Trimming cost V 6 bases and J 1 base, with 13 bases left between them. The data also belong to a second study, concerning yellow fever vaccine responses in identical twins.

Sequencing was done on a sample of PBMCs. V and J are TRBV20-1 and TRBJ2-1, with D perhaps TRBD2 (6 bases). The receptor's source is a young woman in good health. The CDR3 sequence is CSARTTLSYNEQFF. The CDR3 nucleotides read TGCAGTGCCAGGACTACGCTATCCTACAATGAGCAGTTCTTC.